The next 27 T cell receptor beta chains were all read from a single sample in a study of blood T cell repertoires in COVID-19. The repertoire was sequenced with immunoSEQ multiplex PCR; TCRdb's copy has only in-frame clones and lacks some. This table has 200,000 or so clones, less than 90% appearing once. The sample was PBMCs or T cells enriched from blood (not recorded which). The origin of the receptors is a woman aged 30 to 39 who had recovered from COVID-19.

The rearrangement joins TRBV28 to TRBJ1-2, with a weak D call TRBD1 (6 bases). Germline-derived CDR1 and CDR2 are MDHEN and SYDVKM. The CDR3 runs 15 residues. Trimming removed 5 bases at V and 8 bases at J, with 21 bases between. The CDR3 DNA follows: TGTGCCAGCAGTCCGACCGCAGGGGTGATTTACGGCTACACCTTC. This codes for CASSPTAGVIYGYTF.

In DNA form, the CDR3 reads TGTGCCAGCACGGGACAGCTGGGGACTGAAGCTTTCTTT. It is translated as CASTGQLGTEAFF. The chain is built from TRBV2 and TRBJ1-1; 7 bases agree with TRBD1. The CDR3 sequence is 13 residues long. The V gene's germline CDR1 is SNHLY and CDR2 FYNNEI. The trim removed 7 bases at V and 5 bases at J, leaving 7 bases unmatched.

The chain employs TRBV10-3 and TRBJ2-6; the match to TRBD2 covers 15 bases. Unmatched junction bases numbered 4, after V lost 5 bases and J lost 2 bases. The CDR3 is made up of 18 amino acids. CDR1 and CDR2 from the germline V gene are ENHRY and SYGVKD. The CDR3 DNA reads as TGTGCCATCAGTATGGGACTAGCGGGGGGTACTGGGGCCAACGTCCTGACTTTC. Encoded protein: CAISMGLAGGTGANVLTF.

The rearrangement uses TRBV15 and TRBJ1-4, with no clear D. Per the germline V gene, CDR1 is LNHNV and CDR2 is YYDKDF (reference sequence). CDR3 size: 15 residues. V lost 1 base and J lost 0, with 6 bases in between. CDR3 loop: CATSRGTATNEKLFF. The CDR3 coding sequence is TGTGCCACCAGCAGAGGGACTGCAACTAATGAAAAACTGTTTTTT.

V is TRBV5-1 and J is TRBJ2-1, with 7 bases fitting TRBD1. V lost 4 bases, J lost 8 bases, and 12 bases stayed unmatched. Germline V gives CDR1 SGHRS, CDR2 YFSETQ. The CDR3 covers 15 residues. CDR3 sequence reads: CASSTLETGVDEQFF. CDR3 DNA: TGCGCCAGCAGCACTTTGGAAACAGGGGTGGATGAGCAGTTCTTC.

This chain links TRBV19 with TRBJ1-1; D not resolved. The length of the CDR3 is 17 residues. V was pared by 4 bases and J by 4 bases, with 22 bases between. Looked up from germline, CDR1 is LNHDA and CDR2 is SQIVND (reference sequence). The CDR3 nucleotides read TGTGCCAGTAGTAATCGCAATTCTATGTCTGTTCGCACTGAAGCTTTCTTT. Encoded protein: CASSNRNSMSVRTEAFF.

This rearrangement joins TRBV18 to TRBJ2-5; D is perhaps TRBD1 (5 bases). Germline V gene data show CDR1 as KGHSH and CDR2 as LQKENI. This CDR3 comprises 15 residues. V was cut by 3 bases and J by 2 bases, with 13 bases left in between. The CDR3 region has the DNA TGTGCCAGCTCACCCGGTGGTGGGGCACAAGAGACCCAGTACTTC. Protein: CASSPGGGAQETQYF.

This sequence joins TRBV5-4 and TRBJ2-2, with 9 bases fitting TRBD1. There are 19 residues in the CDR3. V shed 4 bases and J 1 base; nucleotides not matched to a gene: 14. Germline V gives CDR1 SGHNT, CDR2 YYREEE (reference sequence). CDR3 residues: CASSNRYTGTGQNTGELFF. CDR3 nucleotides: TGTGCCAGCAGCAACAGATATACCGGGACAGGGCAGAACACCGGGGAGCTGTTTTTT. The full variable domain, its missing parts supplied by reference TRBV5-4 and TRBJ2-2, is ETGVTQSPTHLIKTRGQQVTLRCSSQSGHNTVSWYQQALGQGPQFIFQYYREEENGRGNFPPRFSGLQFPNYSSELNVNALELDDSALYLCASSNRYTGTGQNTGELFFGEGSRLTVL.

This chain uses TRBV12-3 or TRBV12-4 with TRBJ2-2; D is undetermined. Deletions cut 4 bases from V and 7 bases from J, with 7 bases between. The CDR3 sequence is 12 residues long. CDR3 in amino acids: CASSSASGELFF. CDR3 sequence (DNA): TGTGCCAGCAGTTCCGCTAGCGGGGAGCTGTTTTTT.

Only a few counts were recorded for this clone. The chain carries TRBV5-4 and TRBJ2-1; D is possibly TRBD1 (5 bases). Trimming cost V 0 bases and J 9 bases, with 10 bases left between them. Germline lookup yields CDR1 SGHNT and CDR2 YYREEE (reference sequence). This CDR3 has 13 residues. CDR3 amino acids: CASSLEVRGEQFF. Written as DNA, the CDR3 is TGTGCCAGCAGCTTGGAAGTAAGGGGTGAGCAGTTCTTC.

The genes are TRBV7-2 and TRBJ1-2; D remains unclear. With 0 bases removed from V and 4 bases from J, the gap between germline ends came to 12 bases. This CDR3 has 15 residues. Germline V gene sequence: CDR1 SGHTA, CDR2 FQGNSA. The CDR3 DNA reads TGTGCCAGCAGCTTAGCGCGTGGTGGAGGCTATGGCTACACCTTC. This gives the protein CASSLARGGGYGYTF.

The rearrangement links TRBV6-5 to TRBJ2-3, with TRBD2 matching 8 bases. The germline V gene encodes CDR1 MNHEY and CDR2 SVGAGI. CDR3 size: 15 residues. With V trimmed by 7 bases and J by 5 bases, 11 bases remained unmatched. CDR3 amino acids: CASKGLAGFRDTQYF. The CDR3 region has the DNA TGTGCCAGCAAGGGCTTAGCGGGGTTCCGAGATACGCAGTATTTT.

This clone was observed a few times. The chain is built from TRBV6-2 or TRBV6-3 and TRBJ1-4; tentative D call: TRBD1 (5 bases). This CDR3 contains 14 residues. Germline V lookup: CDR1 MNHEY, CDR2 SVGEGT. V lost 2 bases and J 4 bases, leaving 8 bases between the germline ends. The CDR3 spells CASSYTDSNEKLFF. The CDR3 nucleotides are TGTGCCAGCAGTTACACTGACAGTAATGAAAAACTGTTTTTT.

CDR3 sequence: CASSFGLAGGETQYF. In DNA, the CDR3 is TGTGCCAGCAGCTTCGGCCTAGCGGGGGGAGAGACCCAGTACTTC. The gene calls are TRBV6-5 and TRBJ2-5; 11 bases fit TRBD2. The CDR3 runs 15 residues. Germline-derived CDR1 and CDR2 are MNHEY and SVGAGI. With V trimmed by 6 bases and J by 4 bases, 7 bases remained unmatched.

The chain recombines TRBV6-5 with TRBJ1-1, with D hard to call. From germline, CDR1 is MNHEY and CDR2 SVGAGI. V was pared by 4 bases and J by 5 bases, with 14 bases between. CDR3 length: 14 amino acids. CDR3 in amino acids: CASSSTYSSTEAFF. CDR3 sequence (DNA): TGTGCCAGCAGTTCCACGTATAGTTCGACTGAAGCTTTCTTT.

V gene TRBV9 combines with J gene TRBJ1-3; D might be TRBD1 (5 bases). The CDR3 totals 17 residues. CDR1 is SGDLS and CDR2 is YYNGEE in the germline V gene. With 2 bases removed from V and 1 base from J, the gap between germline ends came to 16 bases. The CDR3 coding sequence is TGTGCCAGCAGCGTTTCCCCCTGGGGGGAATCTGGAAACACCATATATTTT. It specifies CASSVSPWGESGNTIYF.

The chain carries TRBV18 and TRBJ2-3; 14 bases are shared with TRBD2. CDR3 size: 16 residues. Per the germline V gene, CDR1 is KGHSH and CDR2 is LQKENI. J gave up 6 bases and V 2 bases, and 4 bases lay outside the gene matches. CDR3 sequence (DNA): TGTGCCAGCTCACCAGGACTAGCGGGGGGCTCTGATACGCAGTATTTT. Its protein product is CASSPGLAGGSDTQYF.

In DNA, the CDR3 is TGTGCCATCAGTGACGGGGGGTCTTTCTATGGCTACACCTTC. Its protein product is CAISDGGSFYGYTF. The chain couples TRBV10-3 to TRBJ1-2, with a possible D match to TRBD1 (5 bases). The CDR3 has 14 residues. V was cut by 3 bases and J by 4 bases, with 12 bases left in between. Germline CDR1 ENHRY, CDR2 SYGVKD.

CDR3 amino acids: CASSQERLRVAAFF. The CDR3 DNA follows: TGTGCCAGCAGCCAAGAGAGGTTACGGGTGGCTGCTTTCTTT. The rearrangement links TRBV14 to TRBJ1-1; D gene uncertain. Trimming removed 0 bases at V and 11 bases at J, with 16 bases between. The germline CDR1 and CDR2 sequences are SGHDN and FVKESK. CDR3 size: 14 residues.

The rearrangement links TRBV3-1 (or the pseudogene TRBV3-2) to TRBJ1-2, with D perhaps matching TRBD1 (5 bases). The CDR3 is made up of 14 amino acids. CDR1 LGHDT and CDR2 YNNKEL come from the germline V gene (reference sequence). V was pared by 4 bases and J by 4 bases, with 13 bases between. This CDR3 is CASSRGGSSYGYTF. The DNA for the CDR3 is TGTGCCAGCAGCCGGGGGGGATCCAGCTATGGCTACACCTTC.

J is TRBJ2-7 and V is TRBV29-1; D is uncertain. Germline CDR1 and CDR2: SQVTM and ANQGSEA. The V end was cut by 1 base, the J end by 4 bases, with 5 bases between. This CDR3 spans 11 amino acids. The CDR3 DNA reads as TGCAGCGTTGAAGGTCGGTACGAGCAGTACTTC. Its translation: CSVEGRYEQYF.

This clone was seen a few times. The rearrangement joins TRBV4-1 to TRBJ1-2; D remains ambiguous. The CDR3 has 14 amino acids. CDR1 MGHRA and CDR2 YSYEKL come from the germline V gene. V lost 1 base to trimming and J lost 4 bases, with 10 bases between them. CDR3 region: CASSQGAGLYGYTF. The CDR3 nucleotides are TGCGCCAGCAGCCAAGGGGCCGGACTCTATGGCTACACCTTC.

The J gene is TRBJ2-1, the V gene TRBV7-2; TRBD2 aligns across 7 bases. Germline loops: CDR1 SGHTA, CDR2 FQGNSA. The CDR3 totals 15 residues. Trimming cost V 5 bases and J 6 bases; bases outside gene matches: 10. CDR3 in amino acids: CASSQSWERGNEQFF. The CDR3 DNA is TGTGCCAGCAGCCAAAGTTGGGAGCGGGGCAATGAGCAGTTCTTC.

V gene TRBV2 combines with J gene TRBJ1-3, with D unresolved. The germline V gene has CDR1 SNHLY and CDR2 FYNNEI. The CDR3 runs 15 residues. V gave up 4 bases and J gave up 0 bases, with 10 bases separating them. The CDR3 region has the DNA TGTGCCAGCAGTGCCGAGGGATCCTCTGGAAACACCATATATTTT. It translates to CASSAEGSSGNTIYF.

The chain couples TRBV5-6 to TRBJ2-1; TRBD1 might be the D (6 bases). This CDR3 comprises 15 residues. Germline assignment: CDR1 SGHDT and CDR2 YYEEEE. With 2 bases removed from V and 2 bases from J, the gap between germline ends came to 11 bases. The CDR3 sequence is CASSFRDIPYNEQFF. CDR3 DNA sequence: TGTGCCAGCAGCTTCCGGGACATCCCCTACAATGAGCAGTTCTTC.

This chain connects TRBV18 to TRBJ1-1, with TRBD1 matching over 7 bases. Trimming cost V 4 bases and J 4 bases; bases outside gene matches: 3. This CDR3 is built from 13 residues. Germline CDR1 KGHSH, CDR2 LQKENI. The CDR3 is CASSRQGGTEAFF. For the CDR3, the DNA is TGTGCCAGCTCACGACAGGGAGGCACTGAAGCTTTCTTT.

The chain recombines TRBV5-5 with TRBJ1-1; perhaps TRBD1 as D (5 bases). Trimming shortened V by 4 bases and J by 2 bases, and 12 bases separated the two germline ends. CDR3 length equals 14 residues. Germline V lookup: CDR1 SGHKS, CDR2 YYEKEE (reference sequence). The CDR3 coding sequence is TGTGCCAGCAGCCGGACATCTCGAAACACTGAAGCTTTCTTT. It specifies CASSRTSRNTEAFF.